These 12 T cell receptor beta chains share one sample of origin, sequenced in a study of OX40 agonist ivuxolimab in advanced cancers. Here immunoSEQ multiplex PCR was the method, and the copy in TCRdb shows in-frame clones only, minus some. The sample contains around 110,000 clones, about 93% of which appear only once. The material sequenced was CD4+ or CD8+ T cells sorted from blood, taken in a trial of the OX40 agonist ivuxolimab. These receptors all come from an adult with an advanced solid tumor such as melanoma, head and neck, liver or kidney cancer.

The CDR3 loop reads CASSLAGTGGTSPLHF. As DNA, the CDR3 is TGCGCCAGCAGCTTGGCCGGGACAGGGGGTACTTCACCCCTCCACTTT. The gene calls are TRBV5-1 and TRBJ1-6; 11 bases align to TRBD1. Trimming removed 0 bases from V and 9 bases from J; junction bases left unmatched: 5. Germline lookup yields CDR1 SGHRS and CDR2 YFSETQ. The CDR3 spans 16 residues.

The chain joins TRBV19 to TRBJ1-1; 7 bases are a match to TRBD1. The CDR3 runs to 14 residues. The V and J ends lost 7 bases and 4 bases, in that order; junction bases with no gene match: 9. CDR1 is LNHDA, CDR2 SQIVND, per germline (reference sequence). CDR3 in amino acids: CASMRGRGGTEAFF. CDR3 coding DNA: TGTGCCAGTATGAGGGGGCGCGGCGGCACTGAAGCTTTCTTT. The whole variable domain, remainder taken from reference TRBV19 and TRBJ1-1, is DGGITQSPKYLFRKEGQNVTLSCEQNLNHDAMYWYRQDPGQGLRLIYYSQIVNDFQKGDIAEGYSVSREKKESFPLTVTSAQKNPTAFYLCASMRGRGGTEAFFGQGTRLTVV.

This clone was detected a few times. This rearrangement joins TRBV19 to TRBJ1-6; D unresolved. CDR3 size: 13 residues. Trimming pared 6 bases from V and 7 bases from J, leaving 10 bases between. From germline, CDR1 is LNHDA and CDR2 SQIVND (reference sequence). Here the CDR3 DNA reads TGTGCCAGTAGGACTCGCATGAATTCACCCCTCCACTTT. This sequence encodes CASRTRMNSPLHF.

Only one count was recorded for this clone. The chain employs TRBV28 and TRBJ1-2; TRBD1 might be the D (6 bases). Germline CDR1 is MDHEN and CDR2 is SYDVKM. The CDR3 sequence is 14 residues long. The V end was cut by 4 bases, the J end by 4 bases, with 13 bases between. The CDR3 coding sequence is TGTGCCAGCAGTTGGGTCAGGGGCCGCTATGGCTACACCTTC. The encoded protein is CASSWVRGRYGYTF.

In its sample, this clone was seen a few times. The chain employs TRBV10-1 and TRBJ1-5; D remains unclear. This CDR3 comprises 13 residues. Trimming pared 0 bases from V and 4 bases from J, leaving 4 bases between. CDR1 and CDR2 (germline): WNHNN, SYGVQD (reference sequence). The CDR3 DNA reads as TGCGCCAGCAGTGAGTCTGTGAATCAGCCCCAGCATTTT. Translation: CASSESVNQPQHF.

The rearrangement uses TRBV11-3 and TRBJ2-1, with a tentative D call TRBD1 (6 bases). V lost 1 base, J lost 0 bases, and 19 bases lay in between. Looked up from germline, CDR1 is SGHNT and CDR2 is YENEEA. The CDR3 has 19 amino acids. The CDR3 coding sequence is TGTGCCAGCAGCTTAGGGGCCCCCGGACAGCCGCCCTCCTACAATGAGCAGTTCTTC. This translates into CASSLGAPGQPPSYNEQFF.

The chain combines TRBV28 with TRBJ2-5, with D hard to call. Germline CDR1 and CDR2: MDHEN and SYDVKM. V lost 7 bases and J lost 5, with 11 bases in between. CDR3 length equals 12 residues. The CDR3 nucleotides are TGTGCCAGCACCGTCGCCGGGGAGACCCAGTACTTC. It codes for CASTVAGETQYF.

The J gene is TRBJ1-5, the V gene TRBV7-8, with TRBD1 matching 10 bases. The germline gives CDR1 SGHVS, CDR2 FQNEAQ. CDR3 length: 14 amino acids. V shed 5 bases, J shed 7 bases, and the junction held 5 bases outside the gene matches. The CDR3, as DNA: TGTGCCAGCAGCATCGGGACAGGGGTCCAGCCCCAGCATTTT. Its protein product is CASSIGTGVQPQHF.

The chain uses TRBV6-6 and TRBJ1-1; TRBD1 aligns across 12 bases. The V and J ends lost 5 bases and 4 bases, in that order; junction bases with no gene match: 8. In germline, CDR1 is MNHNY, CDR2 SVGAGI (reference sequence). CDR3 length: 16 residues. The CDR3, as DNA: TGTGCCAGCAGTCCAGGGACAGGGGGCTGGAGCACTGAAGCTTTCTTT. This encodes CASSPGTGGWSTEAFF.

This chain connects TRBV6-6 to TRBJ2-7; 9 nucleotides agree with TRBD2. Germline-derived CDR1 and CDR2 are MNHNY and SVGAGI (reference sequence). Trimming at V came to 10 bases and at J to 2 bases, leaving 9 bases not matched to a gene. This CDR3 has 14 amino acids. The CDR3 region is CANATKRGAYEQYF. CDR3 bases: TGTGCCAACGCAACGAAGCGGGGGGCCTACGAGCAGTACTTC.

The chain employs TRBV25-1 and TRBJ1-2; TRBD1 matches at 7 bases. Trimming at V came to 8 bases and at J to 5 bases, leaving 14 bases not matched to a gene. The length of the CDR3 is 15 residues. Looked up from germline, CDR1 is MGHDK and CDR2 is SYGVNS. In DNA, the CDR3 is TGTGCCAGCGCAGAAACAGGGGTGGGGGGGTATGGCTACACCTTC. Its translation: CASAETGVGGYGYTF.

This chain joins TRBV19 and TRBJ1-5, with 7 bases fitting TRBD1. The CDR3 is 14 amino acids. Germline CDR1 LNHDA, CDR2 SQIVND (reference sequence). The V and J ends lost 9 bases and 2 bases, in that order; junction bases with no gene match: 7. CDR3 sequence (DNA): TGTGCCAGCGCTGACAGGGCGCGCAATCAGCCCCAGCATTTT. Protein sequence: CASADRARNQPQHF.